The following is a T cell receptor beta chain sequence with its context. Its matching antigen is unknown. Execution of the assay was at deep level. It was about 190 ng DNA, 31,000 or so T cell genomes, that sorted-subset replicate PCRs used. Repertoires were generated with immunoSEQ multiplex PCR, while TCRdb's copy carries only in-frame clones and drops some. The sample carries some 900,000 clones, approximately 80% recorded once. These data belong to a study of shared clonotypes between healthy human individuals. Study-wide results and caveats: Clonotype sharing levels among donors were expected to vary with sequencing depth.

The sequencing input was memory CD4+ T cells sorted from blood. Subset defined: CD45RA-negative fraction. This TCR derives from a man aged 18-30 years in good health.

CDR3 DNA sequence: TGTGCCATCAGGACAGGGGGTGGCACTGAAGCTTTCTTT. Translation gives CAIRTGGGTEAFF. The chain joins TRBV10-3 to TRBJ1-1; 9 bases fit TRBD1. The CDR3 loop spans 13 amino acids. V was clipped by 6 bases and J by 4 bases; unmatched bases: 3. CDR1 is ENHRY, CDR2 SYGVKD, per germline.